Presented here are 26 T cell receptor beta chains from one specimen sequenced in a study of cytomegalovirus exposure and HLA in healthy donors. The PCR contained 60 Vbeta and 13 Jbeta primers. Assay: immunoSEQ multiplex PCR; the TCRdb copy retains only in-frame clones and omits some. The sample has fewer than 250,000 clones, approximately 80% seen once; the top ten hold 2.5% to 3.5%. Sequencing was carried out using PBMCs. The source is a man aged 30-40 years in good health and CMV-seronegative.

A note on this clone: The germline gene is not matched at one end of the junction; a read error may be the cause. The genes are TRBV4-2 and TRBJ2-6; tentatively, D is TRBD2 (5 bases). CDR3 size: 17 residues. Looked up from germline, CDR1 is LGHNA and CDR2 is YNFKEQ. CDR3 loop: CASSGRAALVSASVLTF. The CDR3 region has the DNA TGTGCCAGCAGCGGGCGGGCAGCCCTAGTCTCGGCCAGCGTCCTGACTTTC.

The chain has TRBV5-1 and TRBJ2-5; 8 nucleotides line up with TRBD2. The CDR3 loop spans 16 amino acids. The ends lost 0 bases at V and 5 bases at J; junction bases unmatched: 9. In germline, CDR1 is SGHRS, CDR2 YFSETQ. The CDR3 DNA follows: TGCGCCAGCAGCTTGGCTCCCGGGGGGGCCGGGGAGACCCAGTACTTC. Translation gives CASSLAPGGAGETQYF.

The rearrangement links TRBV7-3 to TRBJ2-7, with 11 bases identical to TRBD1. After removal of 5 bases from V and 4 bases from J, the junction contained 4 bases not matched to a gene. Looked up from germline, CDR1 is SGHTA and CDR2 is FQGTGA. The CDR3 extends over 14 amino acids. Written as DNA, the CDR3 is TGTGCCAGCAGCGCGGGACAGGGGGAATACGAGCAGTACTTC. Amino acids: CASSAGQGEYEQYF.

The genes are TRBV11-3 and TRBJ2-1, with D perhaps matching TRBD1 (8 bases). Between the trimmed V and J ends, which lost 5 bases and 8 bases, there was a span of 13 bases. CDR3 length equals 13 residues. Germline loops: CDR1 SGHNT, CDR2 YENEEA. The CDR3 DNA reads TGTGCCAGCAGCCGACAGGGGAGGGATGAGCAGTTCTTC. As protein: CASSRQGRDEQFF.

The chain joins TRBV28 to TRBJ2-7; 16 bases match TRBD2. CDR1 and CDR2 (germline): MDHEN, SYDVKM. After removal of 4 bases from V and 0 bases from J, the junction contained 6 bases not matched to a gene. The CDR3 is 18 residues long. The CDR3 reads CASSSGTSGGASSYEQYF. The CDR3 DNA reads TGTGCCAGCAGTTCCGGGACTAGCGGGGGGGCAAGCTCCTACGAGCAGTACTTC.

This clone was counted a single time. This chain uses TRBV6-5 with TRBJ1-2, with TRBD1 matching over 9 bases. With 0 bases clipped from V and 5 bases from J, the junction kept 7 bases outside the gene matches. This CDR3 contains 16 residues. CDR1 is MNHEY and CDR2 is SVGAGI in the germline V gene. The DNA of the CDR3 is TGTGCCAGCAGTTACTCGGGACAGGGATTTAATTATGGCTACACCTTC. It codes for CASSYSGQGFNYGYTF.

The sample holds a few counts of this clone. The chain carries TRBV6-4 and TRBJ2-2; 8 positions agree with TRBD2. Germline V gene sequence: CDR1 MRHNA, CDR2 SNTAGT. This CDR3 has 15 residues. V dropped 2 bases and J dropped 1; count of bases not matched to a gene: 0. This CDR3 is CASSDGTRNTGELFF. The CDR3 nucleotides read TGTGCCAGCAGTGACGGGACTAGGAACACCGGGGAGCTGTTTTTT.

This chain uses TRBV4-3 with TRBJ1-1; D remains unclear. Trimming removed 4 bases at V and 2 bases at J, with 8 bases between. The CDR3 is 13 amino acids. Germline CDR1 is LGHNA and CDR2 is YSLEER. The CDR3 is CASSLRENTEAFF. In DNA form, the CDR3 reads TGCGCCAGCAGCCTGAGGGAAAACACTGAAGCTTTCTTT.

The sample holds one count of this clone. The chain couples TRBV5-1 to TRBJ2-3; TRBD2 matches at 8 bases. CDR3 length: 16 amino acids. V dropped 1 base and J dropped 6; count of bases not matched to a gene: 10. In germline, CDR1 is SGHRS, CDR2 YFSETQ. The CDR3 region is CASSLRNGGASDTQYF. Here the CDR3 DNA reads TGCGCCAGCAGCTTGAGGAACGGGGGGGCCTCGGATACGCAGTATTTT.

V usage is TRBV9 and J usage is TRBJ2-1, with a weak D call TRBD2 (6 bases). The CDR3 contains 15 residues. V was cut by 0 bases and J by 1 base, with 8 bases left in between. Germline V gene lookup returns CDR1 SGDLS and CDR2 YYNGEE. CDR3 nucleotide sequence: TGTGCCAGCAGCGTAGGCGGGGAATCCTACAATGAGCAGTTCTTC. This translates into CASSVGGESYNEQFF. The full variable domain, in which reference TRBV9 and TRBJ2-1 provide the parts outside the CDR3, is DSGVTQTPKHLITATGQRVTLRCSPRSGDLSVYWYQQSLDQGLQFLIQYYNGEERAKGNILERFSAQQFPDLHSELNLSSLELGDSALYFCASSVGGESYNEQFFGPGTRLTVL.

This clone was recorded once. V and J are TRBV2 and TRBJ1-5; possibly TRBD1 for D (6 bases). V shed 8 bases and J shed 2 bases, with 16 bases lying between them. The CDR3 extends over 15 amino acids. CDR1 and CDR2 from the germline V gene are SNHLY and FYNNEI. In DNA, the CDR3 is TGTGCCAGCGGGGTTCGGGAGGGGGGCAATCAGCCCCAGCATTTT. This gives the protein CASGVREGGNQPQHF.

By proportion, this clone is medium-sized. V is TRBV5-1 and J is TRBJ1-3; D might be TRBD1 (5 bases). Germline V gene sequence: CDR1 SGHRS, CDR2 YFSETQ. The CDR3 has 12 amino acids. V was shortened by 5 bases and J by 4 bases, with 7 bases between the two germline ends. The CDR3 DNA reads as TGCGCCAGCAGAGACAGCGGAAACACCATATATTTT. This translates into CASRDSGNTIYF.

V usage is TRBV5-1 and J usage is TRBJ2-7; a weak D match, TRBD2 (5 bases). Germline V gene lookup returns CDR1 SGHRS and CDR2 YFSETQ. The CDR3 has 14 residues. Trimming pared 4 bases from V and 4 bases from J, leaving 15 bases between. The chain's CDR3 is CASSAGVTGYEQYF. In nucleotides, the CDR3 is TGCGCCAGCAGCGCCGGGGTCACGGGATACGAGCAGTACTTC. Full variable domain (remainder filled in from reference TRBV5-1 and TRBJ2-7): KAGVTQTPRYLIKTRGQQVTLSCSPISGHRSVSWYQQTPGQGLQFLFEYFSETQRNKGNFPGRFSGRQFSNSRSEMNVSTLELGDSALYLCASSAGVTGYEQYFGPGTRLTVT.

The V gene is TRBV11-2, the J gene TRBJ2-5; 10 bases fit TRBD1. The CDR3 covers 14 residues. Trimming removed 5 bases from V and 4 bases from J; junction bases left unmatched: 4. Germline CDR1 and CDR2: SGHAT and FQNNGV. The CDR3 DNA reads as TGTGCCAGCAGCCGGAGGGACAGGGGAGAGACCCAGTACTTC. Residues: CASSRRDRGETQYF.

V usage is TRBV4-1 and J usage is TRBJ1-2; D gene ambiguous. CDR3 length: 15 amino acids. V lost 1 base and J lost 2, with 11 bases in between. The germline gives CDR1 MGHRA, CDR2 YSYEKL. CDR3 residues: CASSQVVTVNYGYTF. The CDR3 coding sequence is TGCGCCAGCAGCCAAGTTGTCACGGTAAACTATGGCTACACCTTC.

This sequence joins TRBV6-1 and TRBJ2-3; a weak D match, TRBD2 (5 bases). The CDR3 runs to 15 residues. Germline CDR1 is MNHNS and CDR2 is SASEGT. The ends were cut back, 4 bases at V and 3 bases at J, with 14 bases in the middle. CDR3 protein: CASSAGSAGTDTQYF. The CDR3 DNA reads as TGTGCCAGCAGTGCGGGGTCGGCCGGAACAGATACGCAGTATTTT.

The J gene is TRBJ2-5, the V gene TRBV9; tentative D call: TRBD2 (6 bases). From germline, CDR1 is SGDLS and CDR2 YYNGEE. V was cut by 1 base and J by 7 bases, with 11 bases left in between. This CDR3 has 13 residues. The CDR3 DNA reads TGTGCCAGCAGCGTAATCGAGGAGGGGACCCAGTACTTC. It codes for CASSVIEEGTQYF.

V usage is TRBV6-5 and J usage is TRBJ2-2, with TRBD1 as a possible D gene (5 bases). Between the trimmed V and J ends, which lost 4 bases and 3 bases, there was a span of 9 bases. The CDR3 loop spans 14 amino acids. Germline CDR1 and CDR2: MNHEY and SVGAGI. The CDR3 DNA reads as TGTGCCAGCAGTTCGGACACGTACACCGGGGAGCTGTTTTTT. It specifies CASSSDTYTGELFF.

This chain links TRBV5-1 with TRBJ2-7; maybe TRBD2 (5 bases). The V gene's germline CDR1 is SGHRS and CDR2 YFSETQ. Trimming left V 0 bases short and J 4 bases short, with 14 bases between. The CDR3 runs to 15 residues. CDR3 region: CASSLELGLFYEQYF. The CDR3 nucleotides read TGCGCCAGCAGCTTGGAACTAGGGTTATTTTACGAGCAGTACTTC.

This sequence joins TRBV7-9 and TRBJ2-3, with TRBD2 identical over 7 bases. The length of the CDR3 is 12 residues. The V gene's germline CDR1 is SEHNR and CDR2 FQNEAQ (reference sequence). The V segment lost 11 bases and the J segment 1 base; nucleotides outside the gene matches: 3. CDR3 amino acids: CAGRVGTDTQYF. Here the CDR3 DNA reads TGTGCCGGGAGGGTTGGCACAGATACGCAGTATTTT.

This clone was observed a few times. This rearrangement joins TRBV5-5 to TRBJ1-1; TRBD1 is a possible D gene (5 bases). Germline-derived CDR1 and CDR2 are SGHKS and YYEKEE (reference sequence). This CDR3 region has 17 residues. Trimming stripped 1 base from V and 0 bases from J, with 16 bases between. The CDR3 spells CASSLQDWAGLNTEAFF. The CDR3 DNA follows: TGTGCCAGCAGCTTGCAGGATTGGGCAGGGTTGAACACTGAAGCTTTCTTT.

The genes are TRBV14 and TRBJ2-7; TRBD1 agrees at 7 bases. Germline V gene lookup returns CDR1 SGHDN and CDR2 FVKESK. The CDR3 runs 11 residues. V lost 8 bases to trimming and J lost 2 bases; unmatched junction nucleotides: 0. The CDR3 nucleotides read TGTGCCAGCGGACAGGCCTACGAGCAGTACTTC. Amino acids: CASGQAYEQYF.

The genes are TRBV6-6 and TRBJ2-5; weak D call: TRBD1 (5 bases). Germline values: CDR1 MNHNY, CDR2 SVGAGI (reference sequence). The CDR3 consists of 14 residues. V was pared by 4 bases and J by 5 bases, with 14 bases between. CDR3 nucleotide sequence: TGTGCCAGCAGTTCTTCAGGGAAGACGGAGACCCAGTACTTC. It specifies CASSSSGKTETQYF.

The V call is TRBV27, the J call TRBJ2-5; 8 bases are a match to TRBD1. The J call may be in error: the DNA end matches TRBJ2-7 better. CDR1 and CDR2 from the germline V gene are MNHEY and SMNVEV (reference sequence). The CDR3 loop spans 17 amino acids. CDR3 nucleotides: TGTGCCAGCAGTTTTGTATTGGGGACAGGACACACCTACGAGCAGTACTTC. This gives the protein CASSFVLGTGHTYEQYF.

V usage is TRBV5-1 and J usage is TRBJ1-3; maybe TRBD1 (5 bases). Germline V gene data show CDR1 as SGHRS and CDR2 as YFSETQ. The CDR3 runs 18 residues. V lost 2 bases, J lost 1 base, and 19 bases lay in between. In DNA form, the CDR3 reads TGCGCCAGCAGCTTTGGGTCGGCGGGGGGAGATTCTGGAAACACCATATATTTT. The encoded protein is CASSFGSAGGDSGNTIYF. Together with reference TRBV5-1 and TRBJ1-3, the CDR3 gives the full variable domain: KAGVTQTPRYLIKTRGQQVTLSCSPISGHRSVSWYQQTPGQGLQFLFEYFSETQRNKGNFPGRFSGRQFSNSRSEMNVSTLELGDSALYLCASSFGSAGGDSGNTIYFGEGSWLTVV.

This rearrangement joins TRBV10-3 to TRBJ2-3; no reliable D call. V was shortened by 3 bases and J by 5 bases, with 9 bases between the two germline ends. Per the germline V gene, CDR1 is ENHRY and CDR2 is SYGVKD. The CDR3 has 13 amino acids. The DNA for the CDR3 is TGTGCCATCAGTGACCTATTTGGAGATACGCAGTATTTT. Amino acids: CAISDLFGDTQYF.